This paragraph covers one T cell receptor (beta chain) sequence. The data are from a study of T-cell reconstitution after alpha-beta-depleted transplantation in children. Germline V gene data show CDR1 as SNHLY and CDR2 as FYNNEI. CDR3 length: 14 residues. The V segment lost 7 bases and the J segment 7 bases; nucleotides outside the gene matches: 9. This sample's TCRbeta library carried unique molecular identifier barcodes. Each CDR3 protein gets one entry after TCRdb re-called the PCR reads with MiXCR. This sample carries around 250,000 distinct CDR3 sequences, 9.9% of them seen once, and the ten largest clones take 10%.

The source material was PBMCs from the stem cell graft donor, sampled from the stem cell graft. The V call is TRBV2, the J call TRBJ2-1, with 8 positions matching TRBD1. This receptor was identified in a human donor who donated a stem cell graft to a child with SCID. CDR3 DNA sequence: TGTGCCAGCATTGGTCAGGGGGCGAGGAATGAGCAGTTCTTC. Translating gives CASIGQGARNEQFF.